Below, 22 T cell receptor beta chains from the same sample are listed, as sequenced in a study of blood T cell repertoires in COVID-19. Clones were sequenced by immunoSEQ multiplex PCR, and TCRdb holds only the in-frame ones, with some missing. This sample has around 130,000 clones, with roughly 83% found just once. The sample taken for sequencing was peripheral blood. Every receptor here comes from a man aged 55 to 70 with acute or convalescent COVID-19.

The rearrangement uses TRBV6-2 or TRBV6-3 and TRBJ2-3; tentatively, D is TRBD1 (6 bases). V lost 6 bases and J lost 0, with 16 bases in between. The V gene's germline CDR1 is MNHEY and CDR2 SVGEGT. The CDR3 length is 16 residues. CDR3 bases: TGTGCCAGCAGCAGAAGGGGGAGAACTAGCACAGATACGCAGTATTTT. It translates to CASSRRGRTSTDTQYF.

The chain couples TRBV12-5 to TRBJ1-5; D may be TRBD1 (5 bases). Per the germline V gene, CDR1 is LGHNT and CDR2 is FRNRAP. Trimming cost V 2 bases and J 2 bases, with 13 bases left between them. This CDR3 region has 16 residues. The CDR3 reads CASGLREGGGNQPQHF. The CDR3, as DNA: TGTGCTAGTGGTTTGAGGGAGGGAGGGGGCAATCAGCCCCAGCATTTT.

The chain uses TRBV27 and TRBJ2-3, with unresolved D. Germline loops: CDR1 MNHEY, CDR2 SMNVEV (reference sequence). Between the trimmed V and J ends, which lost 0 bases and 5 bases, there was a span of 6 bases. There are 13 residues in the CDR3. The CDR3 bases are TGTGCCAGCAGTTTATCGCACAAAGATACGCAGTATTTT. Translated: CASSLSHKDTQYF.

This clone has only one observation. The chain links TRBV11-1 to TRBJ2-3; D might be TRBD2 (5 bases). The V gene lost 6 bases and the J gene lost 4 bases, with 14 bases spanning the gap. Per the germline V gene, CDR1 is SGHAT and CDR2 is FQDESV (reference sequence). The CDR3 has 14 amino acids. This CDR3 is CASRLASPADTQYF. DNA of the CDR3: TGTGCCAGCAGGCTAGCTAGCCCCGCAGATACGCAGTATTTT. The variable domain in full, completed from reference TRBV11-1 and TRBJ2-3, reads EAEVAQSPRYKITEKSQAVAFWCDPISGHATLYWYRQILGQGPELLVQFQDESVVDDSQLPKDRFSAERLKGVDSTLKIQPAELGDSAMYLCASRLASPADTQYFGPGTRLTVL.

The chain has TRBV2 and TRBJ2-7, with D uncertain. This CDR3 region has 14 residues. V was trimmed by 6 bases and J by 5 bases, leaving 17 bases between them. The germline V gene encodes CDR1 SNHLY and CDR2 FYNNEI. The CDR3 loop reads CASRYLVNYHEQYF. In DNA, the CDR3 is TGTGCCAGCAGATACTTAGTTAATTATCACGAGCAGTACTTC. The full variable domain, its missing parts supplied by reference TRBV2 and TRBJ2-7, is EPEVTQTPSHQVTQMGQEVILRCVPISNHLYFYWYRQILGQKVEFLVSFYNNEISEKSEIFDDQFSVERPDGSNFTLKIRSTKLEDSAMYFCASRYLVNYHEQYFGPGTRLTVT.

J is TRBJ1-2 and V is TRBV7-8, with D unclear. The germline V gene has CDR1 SGHVS and CDR2 FQNEAQ. The CDR3 contains 12 residues. Trimming cost V 2 bases and J 7 bases, with 8 bases left between them. CDR3 region: CASSLSGGGYTF. Written as DNA, the CDR3 is TGTGCCAGCAGCTTATCTGGCGGTGGCTACACCTTC.

This chain links TRBV5-6 with TRBJ2-1, with a possible D match to TRBD1 (6 bases). Trimming left V 4 bases short and J 7 bases short, with 9 bases between. The CDR3 is 12 amino acids. Per the germline V gene, CDR1 is SGHDT and CDR2 is YYEEEE. Here the CDR3 reads CASSHTGNEQFF. CDR3 nucleotides: TGTGCCAGCAGCCACACAGGGAATGAGCAGTTCTTC.

This rearrangement joins TRBV7-3 to TRBJ2-1, with 11 bases that match TRBD2. The trim removed 5 bases at V and 7 bases at J, leaving 7 bases unmatched. CDR3 length: 15 amino acids. In germline, CDR1 is SGHTA, CDR2 FQGTGA. CDR3 DNA sequence: TGTGCCAGCAGCCTCATAGCGGGGGGGCCTAATGAGCAGTTCTTC. Its protein is CASSLIAGGPNEQFF.

The V call is TRBV6-5, the J call TRBJ1-4; D is perhaps TRBD1 (5 bases). The CDR3 runs to 15 residues. V gave up 5 bases and J gave up 0 bases, with 10 bases separating them. CDR1 and CDR2 (germline): MNHEY, SVGAGI. CDR3 region: CASSTTTATNEKLFF. CDR3 nucleotide sequence: TGTGCCAGCAGTACTACGACAGCAACTAATGAAAAACTGTTTTTT.

The chain recombines TRBV19 with TRBJ2-7; weak D call: TRBD2 (6 bases). Trimming cost V 4 bases and J 0 bases, with 10 bases left between them. CDR3 length equals 14 residues. CDR1 and CDR2 (germline): LNHDA, SQIVND (reference sequence). The chain's CDR3 is CASSTGTYSYEQYF. Here the CDR3 DNA reads TGTGCCAGTAGTACAGGGACTTACTCCTACGAGCAGTACTTC.

CDR3 sequence: CASSGGSGGDLDWQPQHF. CDR3 sequence (DNA): TGCGCCAGCAGCGGGGGGTCAGGGGGCGATCTTGATTGGCAGCCCCAGCATTTT. The rearrangement links TRBV5-1 to TRBJ1-5; 8 bases match TRBD1. CDR3 length: 18 amino acids. Germline CDR1 is SGHRS and CDR2 is YFSETQ. Germline trimming cut 4 bases from V and 7 bases from J; bases unmatched to any gene: 19.

The CDR3 spells CASSDPLRDRIDSPLHF. CDR3 coding DNA: TGCGCCAGCAGTGACCCCCTAAGGGACAGAATAGATTCACCCCTCCACTTT. J is TRBJ1-6 and V is TRBV10-2, with TRBD1 identical over 7 bases. CDR1 is WSHSY and CDR2 is SAAADI in the germline V gene. J lost 8 bases, V lost 3 bases, and 13 bases had no gene match. The CDR3 loop spans 17 amino acids.

The chain links TRBV12-5 to TRBJ1-1; 8 bases map to TRBD1. Germline V gene data show CDR1 as LGHNT and CDR2 as FRNRAP. The CDR3 has 14 residues. V was pared by 4 bases and J by 4 bases, with 5 bases of the junction left unmatched. The CDR3 here is CASGSTGAATEAFF. The CDR3 nucleotides read TGTGCTAGTGGTTCGACAGGGGCGGCCACTGAAGCTTTCTTT.

This chain links TRBV18 with TRBJ2-7, with D unclear. CDR1 is KGHSH and CDR2 is LQKENI in the germline V gene. With 4 bases removed from V and 2 bases from J, the gap between germline ends came to 18 bases. The CDR3 loop spans 16 amino acids. The CDR3 here is CASSHLSSPNPYEQYF. CDR3 bases: TGTGCCAGCTCACACCTTAGCAGCCCCAATCCCTACGAGCAGTACTTC.

This rearrangement joins TRBV6-6 to TRBJ2-3; TRBD1 matches 7 bases. Per germline, CDR1 MNHNY and CDR2 SVGAGI (reference sequence). V was pared by 5 bases and J by 2 bases, with 7 bases of the junction left unmatched. There are 15 residues in the CDR3. CDR3 protein: CASSPRQGITDTQYF. The CDR3 nucleotides are TGTGCCAGCAGTCCCCGACAGGGTATCACAGATACGCAGTATTTT.

The chain is built from TRBV9 and TRBJ2-1, with 14 bases fitting TRBD2. Germline CDR1 SGDLS, CDR2 YYNGEE. Trimming took 2 bases from V and 9 from J; bases not matched to a gene: 13. This CDR3 comprises 18 residues. The CDR3 reads CASSVFTGLAGGDGEQFF. The CDR3, as DNA: TGTGCCAGCAGCGTTTTTACCGGACTAGCGGGGGGCGACGGTGAGCAGTTCTTC.

This rearrangement joins TRBV5-1 to TRBJ1-1; unclear D gene. Germline-derived CDR1 and CDR2 are SGHRS and YFSETQ. CDR3 size: 14 residues. Deletions cut 0 bases from V and 11 bases from J, with 17 bases between. CDR3 DNA: TGCGCCAGCAGCTTGGAAGGGAGTTCATCGGATGCTTTCTTT. Translating it yields CASSLEGSSSDAFF.

This rearrangement joins TRBV6-5 to TRBJ2-3, with D maybe TRBD2 (5 bases). Trimming shortened V by 5 bases and J by 2 bases, and 11 bases separated the two germline ends. The germline V gene encodes CDR1 MNHEY and CDR2 SVGAGI. The CDR3 consists of 14 residues. The CDR3 DNA is TGTGCCAGCAGTAACCCCGGACTCACAGATACGCAGTATTTT. It specifies CASSNPGLTDTQYF.

This clone has only one observation. The chain combines TRBV11-1 with TRBJ1-2, with 7 bases matching TRBD1. The V gene end was trimmed by 5 bases and the J gene end by 8 bases; junction bases not matched to a gene: 8. CDR1 is SGHAT and CDR2 is FQDESV in the germline V gene (reference sequence). This CDR3 spans 13 amino acids. The CDR3 protein is CASSLAGQAGYTF. CDR3 sequence (DNA): TGTGCCAGCAGCCTCGCCGGACAGGCGGGCTACACCTTC.

V gene TRBV4-2 combines with J gene TRBJ1-5; perhaps TRBD1 as D (6 bases). There are 13 residues in the CDR3. From germline, CDR1 is LGHNA and CDR2 YNFKEQ. Trimming pared 4 bases from V and 4 bases from J, leaving 8 bases between. DNA of the CDR3: TGTGCCAGCAGCCCAACAGGGAATCAGCCCCAGCATTTT. Translating it yields CASSPTGNQPQHF.

J is TRBJ1-1 and V is TRBV5-1; D gene uncertain. Germline V lookup: CDR1 SGHRS, CDR2 YFSETQ. This CDR3 contains 14 residues. V was shortened by 5 bases and J by 0 bases, with 11 bases between the two germline ends. CDR3 amino acids: CASRSGELNTEAFF. CDR3 bases: TGCGCCAGCAGAAGTGGAGAGTTGAACACTGAAGCTTTCTTT.

The chain links TRBV5-4 to TRBJ2-7, with 8 positions matching TRBD2. V dropped 4 bases and J dropped 2; count of bases not matched to a gene: 8. The CDR3 is made up of 15 amino acids. CDR1 SGHNT and CDR2 YYREEE come from the germline V gene (reference sequence). The CDR3 region is CASSPPGGTTYEQYF. The CDR3 DNA sequence: TGTGCCAGCAGCCCTCCGGGGGGGACTACCTACGAGCAGTACTTC. Full variable domain (missing parts from reference TRBV5-4 and TRBJ2-7): ETGVTQSPTHLIKTRGQQVTLRCSSQSGHNTVSWYQQALGQGPQFIFQYYREEENGRGNFPPRFSGLQFPNYSSELNVNALELDDSALYLCASSPPGGTTYEQYFGPGTRLTVT.